Listed below are T cell receptor beta chains from one sample, sequenced in a study of blood T cell repertoires in COVID-19. The data were produced by immunoSEQ multiplex PCR, yet TCRdb's version contains in-frame clones alone and is incomplete. The repertoire holds some 100,000 clones, with around 82% as singletons. Sequenced input: peripheral blood. The receptor source for this set is a middle-aged man with active or convalescent COVID-19. Each CDR3 is given with its conserved first and last residue. A D gene is named only where the DNA matches it firmly. Clone size, where shown, is once, few, many, or a class for clones that have expanded.

V	length	size	D	J	DNA	CDR3
TRBV2	14	NA	NA	TRBJ2-3	TGTGCCAGCAGAGGCCGAGGGAGCACAGATACGCAGTATTTT	CASRGRGSTDTQYF
TRBV7-2	14	few	NA	TRBJ1-2	TGTGCCAGCAGCACACGGACGGAGGACTATGGCTACACCTTC	CASSTRTEDYGYTF
TRBV6-5	15	NA	TRBD1	TRBJ1-2	TGTGCCAGCAGTCAGAGCCGACAGGGGTATCGGGGCTACACCTTC	CASSQSRQGYRGYTF
TRBV18	16	NA	TRBD1	TRBJ2-3	TGTGCCAGCTCACCGGGACAGGGGACAAGCACAGATACGCAGTATTTT	CASSPGQGTSTDTQYF
TRBV18	14	NA	TRBD1	TRBJ2-3	TGTGCCACCCTCGGCCGGCAGGGGGCAGATACGCAGTATTTT	CATLGRQGADTQYF
TRBV28	15	few	NA	TRBJ2-2	TGTGCCAGCAAGTTTAATACGGCGAACACCGGGGAGCTGTTTTTT	CASKFNTANTGELFF
TRBV4-1	16	NA	TRBD2	TRBJ2-1	TGCGCCAGCAGCCGCCTACTAGCGGGGGGCCTAAATGAGCAGTTCTTC	CASSRLLAGGLNEQFF
TRBV5-1	14	NA	TRBD2	TRBJ2-3	TGCGCCAGCAGCTATGGGACTACCACAGATACGCAGTATTTT	CASSYGTTTDTQYF
TRBV6-2/TRBV6-3	14	NA	NA	TRBJ1-5	TGTGCCAGCAGTTACCCGGGTGGCAATCAGCCCCAGCATTTT	CASSYPGGNQPQHF
TRBV12-3/TRBV12-4	13	few	NA	TRBJ1-5	TGTGCCAGCAGGCCGACAGGAAATCAGCCCCAGCATTTT	CASRPTGNQPQHF
TRBV27	13	NA	NA	TRBJ2-3	TGTGCCAGCAGTGGACAGAACACAGATACGCAGTATTTT	CASSGQNTDTQYF
TRBV27	18	NA	TRBD1	TRBJ1-6	TGTGCCAGCAGTTTCAGGCGCGGACAGGGCTCATTCAATTCACCCCTCCACTTT	CASSFRRGQGSFNSPLHF
TRBV6-5	16	NA	NA	TRBJ1-3	TGTGCCAGCAGTTCCCGAGGAGTCACCTCTGGAAACACCATATATTTT	CASSSRGVTSGNTIYF
TRBV5-1	14	NA	TRBD1	TRBJ2-3	TGCGCCAGCAGCTTGGGCAGGGGGCAAGATACGCAGTATTTT	CASSLGRGQDTQYF
TRBV19	15	NA	TRBD1	TRBJ2-5	TGTGCCAGTAGGATCGGGACAGGGGGCGTAGAGACCCAGTACTTC	CASRIGTGGVETQYF
TRBV11-2	15	NA	NA	TRBJ1-1	TGTGCCAGCAGCTTAGAGGGGGCGCCGGGCACTGAAGCTTTCTTT	CASSLEGAPGTEAFF
TRBV10-3	14	NA	TRBD1	TRBJ1-4	TGTGCCATCGCCGGGGACAGGGGGCAAGAAAAACTGTTTTTT	CAIAGDRGQEKLFF
TRBV7-8	16	few	TRBD1	TRBJ1-3	TGTGCCAGCAGCTCCGGGACAGGGGGCTCTGGAAACACCATATATTTT	CASSSGTGGSGNTIYF
TRBV27	17	NA	TRBD1	TRBJ1-5	TGTGCCAGCAAGGCGGCCCCGGGGACAGCCAGCAATCAGCCCCAGCATTTT	CASKAAPGTASNQPQHF
TRBV7-2	15	NA	NA	TRBJ1-1	TGTGCCAGCAGCCTGATCCCAGACATGAACACTGAAGCTTTCTTT	CASSLIPDMNTEAFF
TRBV19	15	NA	NA	TRBJ2-1	TGTGCCAGTAGTATAGATCCCCTCGGAGCGGATGAGCAGTTCTTC	CASSIDPLGADEQFF
TRBV2	15	NA	TRBD2	TRBJ2-5	TGTGCCAGCAGTGAACCTAGCGGGGGGGCTGAGACCCAGTACTTC	CASSEPSGGAETQYF
TRBV6-5	14	NA	TRBD2	TRBJ2-3	TGTGCCAGCCAGACTAGCGGGGGGGCCGGTACGCAGTATTTT	CASQTSGGAGTQYF